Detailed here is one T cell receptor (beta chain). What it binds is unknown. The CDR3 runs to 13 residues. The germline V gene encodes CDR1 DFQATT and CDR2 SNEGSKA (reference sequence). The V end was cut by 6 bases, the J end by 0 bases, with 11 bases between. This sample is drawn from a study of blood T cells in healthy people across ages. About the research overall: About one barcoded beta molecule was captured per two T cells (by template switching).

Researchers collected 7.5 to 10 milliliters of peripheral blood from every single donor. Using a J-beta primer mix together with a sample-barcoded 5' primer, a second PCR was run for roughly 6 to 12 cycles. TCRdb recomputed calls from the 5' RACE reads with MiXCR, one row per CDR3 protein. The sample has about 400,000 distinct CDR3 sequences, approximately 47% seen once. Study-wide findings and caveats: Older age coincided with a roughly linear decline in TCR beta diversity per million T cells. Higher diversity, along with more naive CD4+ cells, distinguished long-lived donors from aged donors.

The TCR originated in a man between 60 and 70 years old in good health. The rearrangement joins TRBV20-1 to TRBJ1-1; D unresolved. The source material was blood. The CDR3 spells CSAGRGLNTEAFF. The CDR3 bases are TGCAGTGCAGGGCGGGGATTGAACACTGAAGCTTTCTTT.